This T cell receptor (beta chain) was recovered during a study of response to subunit inactivated influenza vaccine. Findings of the study overall: There was a suggestion from the authors that each seasonal influenza vaccination recruits few new T cells.

The CDR3 spans 15 residues. Trimming removed 6 bases from V and 2 bases from J; junction bases left unmatched: 8. The germline V gene has CDR1 MDHEN and CDR2 SYDVKM. A single record per CDR3 protein comes from TCRdb applying MiXCR to the RT-PCR reads. Here the sample spans approximately 230,000 distinct CDR3 sequences, less than 15% being singletons. As concerns this clonotype: Its antigen is unidentified.

This specimen consisted of non-naive T cells sorted from PBMCs, obtained 14 to 15 days before vaccination. The chain couples TRBV28 to TRBJ2-7; 9 bases match TRBD2. The TCR comes from a man aged 50 to 60 who received an inactivated influenza vaccine. This CDR3 is CASSPGLAYTYEQYF. In DNA form, the CDR3 reads TGTGCCAGCAGCCCAGGACTAGCGTATACCTACGAGCAGTACTTC.